The 2 T cell receptor beta chains below were found in one sample sequenced in a study of T cell changes during pregnancy in multiple sclerosis. Sequencing used immunoSEQ multiplex PCR; TCRdb keeps in-frame clones, though not all of them. The sample includes approximately 31,000 clones, under 95% seen only once; the top ten take 0.4% to 0.5%. The input for sequencing was CD4+ T cells from peripheral blood mononuclear cells, taken in the second trimester of pregnancy. These receptors were collected from a female donor with multiple sclerosis, enrolled in a pregnancy study.

V usage is TRBV20-1 and J usage is TRBJ2-7; tentatively, D is TRBD1 (6 bases). The CDR3 sequence is 11 residues long. With 6 bases removed from V and 4 bases from J, the gap between germline ends came to 10 bases. Per germline, CDR1 DFQATT and CDR2 SNEGSKA (reference sequence). CDR3 coding DNA: TGCAGTGCCGCAGGGGCGTACGAGCAGTACTTC. Its translation: CSAAGAYEQYF.

This clone was recorded only once. The chain couples TRBV30 to TRBJ2-7; 9 positions match TRBD2. After removal of 3 bases from V and 3 bases from J, the junction contained 6 bases not matched to a gene. Per germline, CDR1 GTSNPN and CDR2 SVGIG (reference sequence). The CDR3 totals 14 residues. CDR3 DNA: TGTGCCTGGAGAATCCTAGCGGGGAGCTACGAGCAGTACTTC. It codes for CAWRILAGSYEQYF.